This paragraph reports one T cell receptor beta chain. The data are from a study of T-cell reconstitution after alpha-beta-depleted transplantation in children. Germline CDR1 and CDR2: SQVTM and ANQGSEA. CDR3 length: 14 amino acids. With V trimmed by 4 bases and J by 4 bases, 8 bases remained unmatched. It was with unique molecular identifiers that the TCRbeta library was prepared. TCRdb re-derived calls from the PCR reads in MiXCR, one entry per CDR3 protein. The data show approximately 490,000 distinct CDR3 sequences, 9.5% to 15% seen once. This clonotype was obtained from a human donor who donated a stem cell graft to a child with combined immunodeficiency. The specimen was PBMCs from the stem cell graft donor, collected from the stem cell graft. The V gene is TRBV29-1, the J gene TRBJ2-7; 9 nucleotides match TRBD2. CDR3: CSVAASGIGYEQYF. The DNA for the CDR3 is TGCAGCGTTGCGGCTAGCGGGATCGGGTACGAGCAGTACTTC.